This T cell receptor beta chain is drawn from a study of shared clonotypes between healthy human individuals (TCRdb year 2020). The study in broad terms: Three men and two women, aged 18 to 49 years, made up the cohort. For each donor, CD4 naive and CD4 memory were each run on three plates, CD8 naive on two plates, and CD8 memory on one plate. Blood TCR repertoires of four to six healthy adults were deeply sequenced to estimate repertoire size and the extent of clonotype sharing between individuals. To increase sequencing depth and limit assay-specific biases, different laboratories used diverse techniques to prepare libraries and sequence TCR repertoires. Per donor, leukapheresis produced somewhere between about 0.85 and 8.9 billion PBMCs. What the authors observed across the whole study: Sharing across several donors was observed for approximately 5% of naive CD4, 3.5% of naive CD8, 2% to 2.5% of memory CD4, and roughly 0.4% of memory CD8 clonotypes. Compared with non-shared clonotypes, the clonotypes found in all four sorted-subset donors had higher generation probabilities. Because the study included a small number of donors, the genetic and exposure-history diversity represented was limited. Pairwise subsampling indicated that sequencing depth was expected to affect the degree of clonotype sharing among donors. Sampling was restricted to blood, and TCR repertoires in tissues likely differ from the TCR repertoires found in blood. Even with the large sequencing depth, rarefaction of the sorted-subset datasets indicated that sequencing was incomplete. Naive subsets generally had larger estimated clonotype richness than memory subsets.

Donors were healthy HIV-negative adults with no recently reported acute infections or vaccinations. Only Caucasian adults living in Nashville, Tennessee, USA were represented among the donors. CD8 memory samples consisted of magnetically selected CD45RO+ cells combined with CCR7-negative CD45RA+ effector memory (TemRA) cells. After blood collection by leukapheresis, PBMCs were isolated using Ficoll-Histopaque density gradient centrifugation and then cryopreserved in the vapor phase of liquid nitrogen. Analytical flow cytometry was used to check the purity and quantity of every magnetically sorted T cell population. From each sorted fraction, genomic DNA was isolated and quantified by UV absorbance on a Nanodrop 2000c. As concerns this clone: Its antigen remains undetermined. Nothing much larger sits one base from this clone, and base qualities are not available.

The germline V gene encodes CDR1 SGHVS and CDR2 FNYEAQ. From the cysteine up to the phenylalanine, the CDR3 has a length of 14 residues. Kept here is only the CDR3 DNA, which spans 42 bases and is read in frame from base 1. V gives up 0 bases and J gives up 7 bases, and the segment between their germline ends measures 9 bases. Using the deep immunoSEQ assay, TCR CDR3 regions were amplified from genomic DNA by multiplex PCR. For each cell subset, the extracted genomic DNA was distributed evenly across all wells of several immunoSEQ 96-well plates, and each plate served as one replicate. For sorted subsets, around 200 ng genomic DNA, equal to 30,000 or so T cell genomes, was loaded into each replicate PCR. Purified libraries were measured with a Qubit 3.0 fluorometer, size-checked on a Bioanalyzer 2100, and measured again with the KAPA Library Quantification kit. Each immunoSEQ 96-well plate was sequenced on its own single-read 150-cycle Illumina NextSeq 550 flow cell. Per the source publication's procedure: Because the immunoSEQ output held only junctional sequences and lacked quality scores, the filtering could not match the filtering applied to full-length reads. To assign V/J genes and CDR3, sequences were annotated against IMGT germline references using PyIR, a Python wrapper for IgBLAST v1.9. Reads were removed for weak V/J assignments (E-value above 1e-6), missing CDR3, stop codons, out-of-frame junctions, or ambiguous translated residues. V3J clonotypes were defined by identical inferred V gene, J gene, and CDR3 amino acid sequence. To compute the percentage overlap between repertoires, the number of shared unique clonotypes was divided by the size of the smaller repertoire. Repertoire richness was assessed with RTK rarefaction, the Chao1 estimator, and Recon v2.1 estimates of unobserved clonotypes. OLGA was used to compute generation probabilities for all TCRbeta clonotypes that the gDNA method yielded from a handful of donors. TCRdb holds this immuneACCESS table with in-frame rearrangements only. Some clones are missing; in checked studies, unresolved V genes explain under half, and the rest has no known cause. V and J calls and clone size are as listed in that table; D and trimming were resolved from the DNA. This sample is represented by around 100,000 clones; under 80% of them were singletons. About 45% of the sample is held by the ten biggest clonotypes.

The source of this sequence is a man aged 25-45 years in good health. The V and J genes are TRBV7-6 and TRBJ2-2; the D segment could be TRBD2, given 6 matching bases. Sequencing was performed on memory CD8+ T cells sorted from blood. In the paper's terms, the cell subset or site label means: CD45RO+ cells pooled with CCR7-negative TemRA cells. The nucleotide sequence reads TGTGCCAGCAGCTTAGCGGGACTGGGCGGGGAGCTGTTTTTT. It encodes CASSLAGLGGELFF.